This TCR beta chain was identified during a study of cytomegalovirus exposure and HLA in healthy donors. Study-level information: Later analysis reported that the 120 or so validation repertoires shared the platform of the approximately 670 first-cohort repertoires.

Overall study results and limits: TCR beta chains numbering some 160 were designated cytomegalovirus-associated. A classifier reportedly called cytomegalovirus status with high sensitivity and specificity.

TCRdb keeps only in-frame clones here, not all; method: immunoSEQ multiplex PCR. The sample has 80,000 to 95,000 clones, approximately 94% seen once. Notes on this clone: The antigen is not known.

This clonotype was obtained from a woman in her 30s in good health and CMV-seropositive. Sequencing was done on a sample of PBMCs.

In DNA, the CDR3 is TGTGCCAGCAGTTCCGGGACAGGGCTTCAGCCCCAGCATTTT. Encoded protein: CASSSGTGLQPQHF. The V gene is TRBV5-6, the J gene TRBJ1-5, with 9 bases fitting TRBD1. This CDR3 has 14 amino acids. V lost 5 bases and J lost 6; bases outside the gene matches: 6. Germline assignment: CDR1 SGHDT and CDR2 YYEEEE.